This T cell receptor (beta chain) was retrieved from a study of response to subunit inactivated influenza vaccine. TCRdb re-analysed the RT-PCR reads in MiXCR, keeping a single row per CDR3 protein. The table has about 620,000 distinct CDR3 sequences, about 11% seen once; the top ten hold approximately 10%. Study-wide points: Only a handful of new T cells, the authors suggested, are recruited with each seasonal influenza vaccination.

With 3 bases removed from V and 4 bases from J, the gap between germline ends came to 9 bases. Germline-derived CDR1 and CDR2 are LGHDT and YNNKEL (reference sequence). CDR3 size: 13 residues. In this sample, this clonotype turned up a few times. The antigen remains undetermined. Material: PBMCs from blood, obtained on the day of vaccination. This chain joins TRBV3-1 and TRBJ1-1, with D possibly matching TRBD1 (5 bases). The sequence was collected from a middle-aged man who received an inactivated influenza vaccine. The CDR3 bases are TGTGCCAGCAGCCAGGGGACTCCCACTGAAGCTTTCTTT. It specifies CASSQGTPTEAFF. Based on the CDR3 plus reference TRBV3-1 and TRBJ1-1, the full variable domain is DTAVSQTPKYLVTQMGNDKSIKCEQNLGHDTMYWYKQDSKKFLKIMFSYNNKELIINETVPNRFSPKSPDKAHLNLHINSLELGDSAVYFCASSQGTPTEAFFGQGTRLTVV.